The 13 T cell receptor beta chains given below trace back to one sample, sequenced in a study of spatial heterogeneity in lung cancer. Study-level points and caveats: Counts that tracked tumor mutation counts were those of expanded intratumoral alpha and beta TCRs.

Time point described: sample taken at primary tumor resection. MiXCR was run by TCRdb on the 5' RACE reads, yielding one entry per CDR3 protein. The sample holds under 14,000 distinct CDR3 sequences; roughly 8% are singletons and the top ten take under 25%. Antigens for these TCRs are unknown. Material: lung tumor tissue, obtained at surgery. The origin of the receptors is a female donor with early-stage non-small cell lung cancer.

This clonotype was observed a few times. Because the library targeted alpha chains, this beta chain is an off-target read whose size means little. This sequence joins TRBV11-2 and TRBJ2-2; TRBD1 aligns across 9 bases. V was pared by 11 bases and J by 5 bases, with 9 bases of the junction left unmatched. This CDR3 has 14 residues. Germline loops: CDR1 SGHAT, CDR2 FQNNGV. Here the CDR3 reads CAGQGQGRTGELFF. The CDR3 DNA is TGTGCCGGTCAGGGACAGGGTCGAACCGGGGAGCTGTTTTTT.

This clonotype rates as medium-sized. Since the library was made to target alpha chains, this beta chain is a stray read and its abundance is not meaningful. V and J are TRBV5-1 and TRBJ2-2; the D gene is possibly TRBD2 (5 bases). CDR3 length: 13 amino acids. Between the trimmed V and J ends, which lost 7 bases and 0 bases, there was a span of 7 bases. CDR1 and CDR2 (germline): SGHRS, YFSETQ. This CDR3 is CASRDPNTGELFF. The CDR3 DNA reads TGCGCCAGCCGGGATCCGAACACCGGGGAGCTGTTTTTT.

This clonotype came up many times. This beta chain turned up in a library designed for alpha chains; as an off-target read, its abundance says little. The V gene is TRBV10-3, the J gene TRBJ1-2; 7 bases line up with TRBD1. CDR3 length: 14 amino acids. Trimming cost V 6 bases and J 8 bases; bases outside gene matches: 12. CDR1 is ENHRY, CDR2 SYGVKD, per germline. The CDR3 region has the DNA TGTGCCATCAGCACAGGGGCCTTTGCGGGGGGCTACACCTTC. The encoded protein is CAISTGAFAGGYTF.

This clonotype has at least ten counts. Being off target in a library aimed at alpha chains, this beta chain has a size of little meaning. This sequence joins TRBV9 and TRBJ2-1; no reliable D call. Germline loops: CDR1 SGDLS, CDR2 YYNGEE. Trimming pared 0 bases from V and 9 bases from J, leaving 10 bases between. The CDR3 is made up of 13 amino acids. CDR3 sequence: CASSVGLVGEQFF. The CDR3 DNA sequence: TGTGCCAGCAGCGTAGGGTTGGTAGGTGAGCAGTTCTTC.

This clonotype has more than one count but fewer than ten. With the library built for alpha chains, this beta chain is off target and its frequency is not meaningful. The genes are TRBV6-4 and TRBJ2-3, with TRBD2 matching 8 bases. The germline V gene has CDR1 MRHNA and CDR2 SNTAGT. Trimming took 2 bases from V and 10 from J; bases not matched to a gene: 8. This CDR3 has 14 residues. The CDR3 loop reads CASSDDDGGAPQYF. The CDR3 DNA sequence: TGTGCCAGCAGTGACGATGACGGGGGGGCCCCGCAGTATTTT.

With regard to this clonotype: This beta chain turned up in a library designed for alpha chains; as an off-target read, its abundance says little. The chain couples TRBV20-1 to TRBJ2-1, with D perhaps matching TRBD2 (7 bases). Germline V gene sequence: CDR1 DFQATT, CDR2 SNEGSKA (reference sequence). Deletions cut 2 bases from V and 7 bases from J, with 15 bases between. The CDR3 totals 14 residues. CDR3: CSARPGGPRNEQFF. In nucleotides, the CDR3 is TGCAGTGCTAGACCCGGGGGGCCTCGGAATGAGCAGTTCTTC.

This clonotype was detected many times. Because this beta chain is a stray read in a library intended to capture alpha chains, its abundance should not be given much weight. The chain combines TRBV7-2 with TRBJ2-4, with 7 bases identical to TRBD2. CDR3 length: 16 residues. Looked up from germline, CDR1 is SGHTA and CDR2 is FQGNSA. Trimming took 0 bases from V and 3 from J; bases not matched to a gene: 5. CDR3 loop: CASSLAVGRVKNIQYF. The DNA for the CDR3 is TGTGCCAGCAGCTTAGCAGTAGGGAGGGTCAAAAACATTCAGTACTTC.

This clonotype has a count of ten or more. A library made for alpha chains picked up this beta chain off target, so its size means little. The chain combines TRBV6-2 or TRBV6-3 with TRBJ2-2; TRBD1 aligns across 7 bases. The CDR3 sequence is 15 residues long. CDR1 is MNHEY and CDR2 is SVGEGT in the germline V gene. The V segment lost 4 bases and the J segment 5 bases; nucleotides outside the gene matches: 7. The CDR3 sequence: CASSLPTGLTGELFF. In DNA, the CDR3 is TGTGCCAGCAGTTTGCCGACAGGGCTTACCGGGGAGCTGTTTTTT.

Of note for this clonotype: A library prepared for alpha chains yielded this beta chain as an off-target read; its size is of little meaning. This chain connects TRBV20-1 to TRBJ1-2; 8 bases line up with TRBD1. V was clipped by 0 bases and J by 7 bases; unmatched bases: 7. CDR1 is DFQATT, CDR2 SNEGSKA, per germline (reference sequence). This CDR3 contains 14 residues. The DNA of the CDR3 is TGCAGTGCTAGAGATCTGGGCAGGGGGCTTGGCTACACCTTC. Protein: CSARDLGRGLGYTF.

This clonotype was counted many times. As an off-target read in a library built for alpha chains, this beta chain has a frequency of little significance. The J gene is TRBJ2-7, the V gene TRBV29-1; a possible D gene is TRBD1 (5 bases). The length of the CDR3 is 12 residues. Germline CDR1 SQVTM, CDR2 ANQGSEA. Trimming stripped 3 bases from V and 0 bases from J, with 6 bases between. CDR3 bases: TGCAGCGTTGAGGGGCACTCCTACGAGCAGTACTTC. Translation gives CSVEGHSYEQYF.

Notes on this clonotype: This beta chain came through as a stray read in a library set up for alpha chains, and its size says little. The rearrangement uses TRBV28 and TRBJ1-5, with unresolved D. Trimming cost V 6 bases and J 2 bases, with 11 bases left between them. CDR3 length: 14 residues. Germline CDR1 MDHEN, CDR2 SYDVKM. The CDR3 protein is CASSPGDRNQPQHF. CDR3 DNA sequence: TGTGCCAGCAGCCCCGGAGACCGCAATCAGCCCCAGCATTTT. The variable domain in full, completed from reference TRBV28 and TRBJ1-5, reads DVKVTQSSRYLVKRTGEKVFLECVQDMDHENMFWYRQDPGLGLRLIYFSYDVKMKEKGDIPEGYSVSREKKERFSLILESASTNQTSMYLCASSPGDRNQPQHFGDGTRLSIL.

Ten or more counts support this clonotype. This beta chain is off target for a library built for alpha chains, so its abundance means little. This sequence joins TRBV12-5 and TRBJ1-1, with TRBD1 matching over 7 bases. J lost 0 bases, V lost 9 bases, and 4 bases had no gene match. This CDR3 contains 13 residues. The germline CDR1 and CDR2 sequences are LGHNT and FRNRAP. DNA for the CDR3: TGTGCTAGCCAGACAGGGATGAACACTGAAGCTTTCTTT. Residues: CASQTGMNTEAFF.

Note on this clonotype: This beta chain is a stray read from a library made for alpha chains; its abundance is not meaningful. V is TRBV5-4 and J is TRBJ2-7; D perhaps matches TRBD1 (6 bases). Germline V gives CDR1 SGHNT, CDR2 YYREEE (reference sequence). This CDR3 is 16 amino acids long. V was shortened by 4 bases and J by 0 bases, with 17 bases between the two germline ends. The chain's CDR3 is CASSTRTVSSSYEQYF. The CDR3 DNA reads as TGTGCCAGCAGCACTCGGACAGTCTCGAGCTCCTACGAGCAGTACTTC.